Below are 32 T cell receptor beta chains sequenced from a single sample in a study of blood T cell repertoires in COVID-19. TCRdb keeps only in-frame clones here, not all; method: immunoSEQ multiplex PCR. The data show tens of thousands of clones, with around nine tenths seen just once and around 6% held by the top ten. The sequenced sample was peripheral blood. Receptors were obtained from a man older than 75 with COVID-19, enrolled during active disease.

V usage is TRBV7-3 and J usage is TRBJ2-7, with D possibly TRBD1 on 6 matching bases. Germline CDR1 and CDR2: SGHTA and FQGTGA. Trimming took 2 bases from V and 6 from J, leaving 8 bases between them. This CDR3 spans 12 amino acids. The DNA of the CDR3 is TGTGCCAGCAGCTTAGAAGGGGGCGAGCAGTACTTC. Protein product: CASSLEGGEQYF. The entire variable domain, with the rest obtained from reference TRBV7-3 and TRBJ2-7, is as follows: GAGVSQTPSNKVTEKGKYVELRCDPISGHTALYWYRQSLGQGPEFLIYFQGTGAADDSGLPNDRFFAVRPEGSVSTLKIQRTERGDSAVYLCASSLEGGEQYFGPGTRLTVT.

The chain joins TRBV27 to TRBJ1-1; TRBD1 is a possible D gene (6 bases). This CDR3 comprises 16 residues. V was cut by 7 bases and J by 4 bases, with 22 bases left in between. Germline CDR1 and CDR2: MNHEY and SMNVEV (reference sequence). The CDR3 sequence is CASNHLGNRAGTEAFF. The CDR3 coding sequence is TGTGCCAGCAACCATTTGGGAAACAGGGCAGGCACTGAAGCTTTCTTT.

The rearrangement links TRBV6-2 or TRBV6-3 to TRBJ1-3; D is uncertain. Germline loops: CDR1 MNHEY, CDR2 SVGEGT. This CDR3 region has 15 residues. V was clipped by 6 bases and J by 0 bases, with 12 bases between them. CDR3 coding DNA: TGTGCCAGCAGCCCGGACGGGATCTCTGGAAACACCATATATTTT. Translated: CASSPDGISGNTIYF.

V and J are TRBV2 and TRBJ1-6; TRBD1 might be the D (6 bases). Trimming stripped 2 bases from V and 10 bases from J, with 18 bases between. Germline CDR1 and CDR2: SNHLY and FYNNEI. The CDR3 has 16 amino acids. The CDR3 region has the DNA TGTGCCAGCAGTGAAACCTCAGGGGTATTTCACTCACCCCTCCACTTT. Its protein product is CASSETSGVFHSPLHF.

This clone was detected only once. The chain recombines TRBV5-5 with TRBJ2-5, with D possibly TRBD2 on 6 matching bases. The V end was cut by 1 base, the J end by 6 bases, with 13 bases between. Germline V gene data show CDR1 as SGHKS and CDR2 as YYEKEE (reference sequence). This CDR3 spans 14 amino acids. The CDR3 sequence is CASSLTQEGKTQYF. Written as DNA, the CDR3 is TGTGCCAGCAGCTTGACCCAGGAGGGAAAGACCCAGTACTTC.

J is TRBJ1-4 and V is TRBV5-1; D is unclear. CDR3 length: 13 amino acids. Per germline, CDR1 SGHRS and CDR2 YFSETQ. V was shortened by 5 bases and J by 8 bases, with 13 bases between the two germline ends. Written as DNA, the CDR3 is TGCGCCAGCAGTGAGTTAGAGAAGGAAAAACTGTTTTTT. The encoded protein is CASSELEKEKLFF.

The chain links TRBV5-1 to TRBJ1-6; TRBD1 might be the D (5 bases). The germline V gene has CDR1 SGHRS and CDR2 YFSETQ. Trimming removed 3 bases at V and 9 bases at J, with 19 bases between. CDR3 length: 16 amino acids. In nucleotides, the CDR3 is TGCGCCAGCAGCTCCGGGACTGTTAATCCTAGTTCACCCCTCCACTTT. It specifies CASSSGTVNPSSPLHF.

This sequence joins TRBV6-5 and TRBJ1-4; TRBD1 aligns across 7 bases. The CDR3 is made up of 14 amino acids. Germline lookup yields CDR1 MNHEY and CDR2 SVGAGI. With 6 bases clipped from V and 4 bases from J, the junction kept 5 bases outside the gene matches. Here the CDR3 reads CASSRDSLNEKLFF. CDR3 sequence (DNA): TGTGCCAGCAGCCGGGACAGCCTTAATGAAAAACTGTTTTTT.

The chain carries TRBV5-5 and TRBJ2-7; TRBD1 aligns across 8 bases. The length of the CDR3 is 12 residues. Unmatched junction bases numbered 7, after V lost 3 bases and J lost 11 bases. Germline-derived CDR1 and CDR2 are SGHKS and YYEKEE (reference sequence). The CDR3 DNA reads as TGTGCCAGCAGCTCCGGACAGGGAAAAGAGTACTTC. This translates into CASSSGQGKEYF.

J is TRBJ2-3 and V is TRBV7-3; TRBD1 aligns across 7 bases. Trimming cost V 6 bases and J 2 bases; bases outside gene matches: 5. The CDR3 contains 14 residues. CDR1 SGHTA and CDR2 FQGTGA come from the germline V gene. The CDR3 DNA reads TGTGCCAGCAGTTTTACAGGGGACACAGATACGCAGTATTTT. Translating it yields CASSFTGDTDTQYF.

V usage is TRBV7-2 and J usage is TRBJ1-1; 8 positions agree with TRBD1. Germline V gene data show CDR1 as SGHTA and CDR2 as FQGNSA. Trimming took 2 bases from V and 4 from J; bases not matched to a gene: 6. The CDR3 is 15 residues long. The CDR3 region is CASSLMSGGGTEAFF. The CDR3 bases are TGTGCCAGCAGCTTAATGTCAGGGGGCGGCACTGAAGCTTTCTTT.

The V gene is TRBV7-9, the J gene TRBJ1-1; unclear D gene. This CDR3 spans 11 amino acids. Trimming shortened V by 1 base and J by 7 bases, and 4 bases separated the two germline ends. The germline V gene encodes CDR1 SEHNR and CDR2 FQNEAQ (reference sequence). The CDR3 bases are TGTGCCAGCAGCTTAGTAGTTGAAGCTTTCTTT. Protein: CASSLVVEAFF.

V is TRBV19 and J is TRBJ2-5; perhaps TRBD2 as D (6 bases). Per germline, CDR1 LNHDA and CDR2 SQIVND (reference sequence). V gave up 5 bases and J gave up 5 bases, with 24 bases separating them. This CDR3 has 17 residues. The CDR3 spells CASSPRRGLGLGETQYF. In DNA, the CDR3 is TGTGCCAGTAGTCCCAGGAGGGGCTTGGGGTTAGGGGAGACCCAGTACTTC.

The rearrangement joins TRBV6-6 to TRBJ2-7; tentatively, D is TRBD1 (6 bases). In germline, CDR1 is MNHNY, CDR2 SVGAGI (reference sequence). The CDR3 has 12 residues. V was shortened by 11 bases and J by 5 bases, with 16 bases between the two germline ends. This CDR3 is CAGGRVGNEQYF. The CDR3 nucleotides read TGTGCCGGGGGCCGCGTAGGGAACGAGCAGTACTTC.

The J gene is TRBJ1-6, the V gene TRBV7-2, with 7 bases identical to TRBD1. The CDR3 extends over 15 amino acids. CDR1 and CDR2 from the germline V gene are SGHTA and FQGNSA. V shed 1 base, J shed 6 bases, and the junction held 3 bases outside the gene matches. In nucleotides, the CDR3 is TGTGCCAGCAGCTTAGTGACAGGGACTAATTCACCCCTCCACTTT. Its translation is CASSLVTGTNSPLHF. Variable domain in full (rest from reference TRBV7-2 and TRBJ1-6): GAGVSQSPSNKVTEKGKDVELRCDPISGHTALYWYRQSLGQGLEFLIYFQGNSAPDKSGLPSDRFSAERTGGSVSTLTIQRTQQEDSAVYLCASSLVTGTNSPLHFGNGTRLTVT.

The chain employs TRBV5-6 and TRBJ1-1; 10 bases are shared with TRBD1. Germline V CDR1 and CDR2: SGHDT, YYEEEE. The trim removed 0 bases at V and 1 base at J, leaving 12 bases unmatched. This CDR3 region has 19 residues. The CDR3 DNA follows: TGTGCCAGCAGCTTGGGTAGGCGGACAGGGGGGTTAGGGAACACTGAAGCTTTCTTT. It yields the protein CASSLGRRTGGLGNTEAFF.

The genes are TRBV4-2 and TRBJ1-6, with 7 bases lining up with TRBD1. Germline lookup yields CDR1 LGHNA and CDR2 YNFKEQ. J was trimmed by 6 bases and V by 0 bases; bases with no gene match: 2. CDR3 length equals 15 residues. This chain's CDR3 is CASSQEGQTNSPLHF. Here the CDR3 DNA reads TGTGCCAGCAGCCAAGAGGGACAGACTAATTCACCCCTCCACTTT.

The chain is built from TRBV5-1 and TRBJ2-7, with unresolved D. The CDR3 consists of 14 residues. Germline CDR1 and CDR2: SGHRS and YFSETQ. V shed 1 base and J shed 2 bases, with 10 bases lying between them. This chain's CDR3 is CASSLSPGTYEQYF. CDR3 sequence (DNA): TGCGCCAGCAGCTTGAGCCCAGGCACCTACGAGCAGTACTTC. The complete variable domain, with remaining parts taken from reference TRBV5-1 and TRBJ2-7, reads KAGVTQTPRYLIKTRGQQVTLSCSPISGHRSVSWYQQTPGQGLQFLFEYFSETQRNKGNFPGRFSGRQFSNSRSEMNVSTLELGDSALYLCASSLSPGTYEQYFGPGTRLTVT.

This clone was seen a few times. The CDR3 spells CASSQVPGDYGYTF. CDR3 nucleotides: TGCGCCAGCAGCCAAGTTCCAGGCGACTATGGCTACACCTTC. The chain has TRBV4-1 and TRBJ1-2; D unclear. The CDR3 totals 14 residues. Trimming took off 1 base at V and 3 bases at J, with 9 bases between the two ends. Germline V gene lookup returns CDR1 MGHRA and CDR2 YSYEKL.

The count of this clone is one. The chain links TRBV10-3 to TRBJ2-3, with a possible D match to TRBD2 (7 bases). V lost 2 bases and J 3 bases, leaving 18 bases between the germline ends. The CDR3 has 17 amino acids. Looked up from germline, CDR1 is ENHRY and CDR2 is SYGVKD. The CDR3: CAISEQLGGDLTDTQYF. The CDR3 nucleotides read TGTGCCATCAGTGAGCAATTAGGGGGGGACTTAACAGATACGCAGTATTTT.

The chain links TRBV7-8 to TRBJ1-1, with unresolved D. CDR3 length: 12 residues. The V end was cut by 4 bases, the J end by 5 bases, with 8 bases between. Germline CDR1 and CDR2: SGHVS and FQNEAQ. The CDR3 sequence is CASSSIGTEAFF. CDR3 nucleotide sequence: TGTGCCAGCAGCTCCATCGGGACTGAAGCTTTCTTT.

This CDR3 is CASSYPPHYRGKDEKLFF. The CDR3 DNA follows: TGTGCCAGCAGTTACCCTCCCCACTACAGGGGGAAGGATGAAAAACTGTTTTTT. The chain couples TRBV6-2 or TRBV6-3 to TRBJ1-4, with TRBD1 identical over 8 bases. After removal of 2 bases from V and 6 bases from J, the junction contained 14 bases not matched to a gene. Germline V lookup: CDR1 MNHEY, CDR2 SVGEGT. The CDR3 is 18 amino acids.

The chain combines TRBV7-3 with TRBJ1-2, with TRBD1 matching over 10 bases. This CDR3 has 14 amino acids. The germline gives CDR1 SGHTA, CDR2 FQGTGA. Trimming cost V 1 base and J 8 bases; bases outside gene matches: 4. CDR3 amino acids: CASSLMGTGEGYTF. DNA of the CDR3: TGTGCCAGCAGCTTAATGGGGACAGGGGAAGGCTACACCTTC.

The gene calls are TRBV20-1 and TRBJ2-5, with 7 bases that match TRBD1. Germline CDR1 DFQATT, CDR2 SNEGSKA (reference sequence). This CDR3 is built from 17 residues. The V segment lost 3 bases and the J segment 1 base; nucleotides outside the gene matches: 14. CDR3 sequence reads: CSASKRRDSFVQETQYF. The CDR3 DNA reads as TGCAGTGCTAGTAAACGAAGGGACAGTTTCGTCCAAGAGACCCAGTACTTC.

The chain has TRBV5-5 and TRBJ1-3; D gene uncertain. The V gene lost 3 bases and the J gene lost 0 bases, with 7 bases spanning the gap. The CDR3 totals 14 residues. Germline V gene data show CDR1 as SGHKS and CDR2 as YYEKEE (reference sequence). The CDR3 coding sequence is TGTGCCAGCAGCTCTGGGAGCTCTGGAAACACCATATATTTT. Translated: CASSSGSSGNTIYF.

The rearrangement uses TRBV3-1 (or the pseudogene TRBV3-2) and TRBJ2-7; 9 bases agree with TRBD2. Per the germline V gene, CDR1 is LGHDT and CDR2 is YNNKEL (reference sequence). The CDR3 covers 14 residues. V gave up 0 bases and J gave up 7 bases; unmatched junction bases: 4. The CDR3 here is CASSQDPSGGEQYF. In DNA, the CDR3 is TGTGCCAGCAGCCAAGATCCCAGCGGGGGGGAGCAGTACTTC.

The chain combines TRBV7-8 with TRBJ1-5; tentative D call: TRBD1 (5 bases). CDR1 and CDR2 from the germline V gene are SGHVS and FQNEAQ. V lost 5 bases and J 0 bases, leaving 17 bases between the germline ends. This CDR3 spans 17 amino acids. CDR3 nucleotides: TGTGCCAGCAGCCTTGGGGCCGGCTTATATAGCAATCAGCCCCAGCATTTT. This codes for CASSLGAGLYSNQPQHF.

The chain is built from TRBV4-2 and TRBJ2-2; 8 nucleotides align to TRBD2. CDR3 length equals 16 residues. V was pared by 4 bases and J by 5 bases, with 9 bases of the junction left unmatched. CDR1 is LGHNA, CDR2 YNFKEQ, per germline. CDR3 in DNA: TGTGCCAGCAGCCGAAGCGGGACTAGGGGTACCGGGGAGCTGTTTTTT. This translates into CASSRSGTRGTGELFF.

This sequence joins TRBV5-1 and TRBJ2-7; the match to TRBD1 covers 11 bases. Losses at the gene ends were 3 bases for V and 5 bases for J; bases not matched to a gene: 4. Germline V gene lookup returns CDR1 SGHRS and CDR2 YFSETQ. This CDR3 has 14 residues. CDR3 amino acids: CASSWGQGEDEQYF. CDR3 bases: TGCGCCAGCAGCTGGGGACAGGGGGAAGACGAGCAGTACTTC. The whole variable domain, remainder taken from reference TRBV5-1 and TRBJ2-7, is KAGVTQTPRYLIKTRGQQVTLSCSPISGHRSVSWYQQTPGQGLQFLFEYFSETQRNKGNFPGRFSGRQFSNSRSEMNVSTLELGDSALYLCASSWGQGEDEQYFGPGTRLTVT.

The DNA for the CDR3 is TGCGCCAGCAGCCAAGATCGGGGGAATAGCAATCAGCCCCAGCATTTT. Translating it yields CASSQDRGNSNQPQHF. The V gene is TRBV4-1, the J gene TRBJ1-5; tentative D call: TRBD1 (5 bases). CDR1 MGHRA and CDR2 YSYEKL come from the germline V gene. The CDR3 contains 16 residues. Trimming removed 0 bases from V and 0 bases from J, with 9 bases in between.

This chain joins TRBV7-2 and TRBJ2-7, with TRBD2 as a possible D gene (5 bases). Germline lookup yields CDR1 SGHTA and CDR2 FQGNSA. V lost 4 bases, J lost 7 bases, and 26 bases lay in between. This CDR3 spans 17 amino acids. CDR3: CASSSSLLATIGLEQYF. CDR3 in DNA: TGTGCCAGCAGCTCCTCTCTGCTCGCTACGATCGGACTTGAGCAGTACTTC.

This clone showed up just a few times. The sample holds other DNA sequences that translate to the same CDR3. The V call is TRBV18, the J call TRBJ1-1, with D possibly being TRBD1 (5 bases). Per the germline V gene, CDR1 is KGHSH and CDR2 is LQKENI. The CDR3 has 14 residues. Trimming removed 2 bases from V and 1 base from J, with 8 bases in between. CDR3 nucleotide sequence: TGTGCCAGCTCACCAACAGGAGAGAACACTGAAGCTTTCTTT. It codes for CASSPTGENTEAFF.